These T cell receptor beta chains were read from a single sample in a study of radiotherapy plus CTLA-4 blockade in lung cancer. The protocol was immunoSEQ multiplex PCR, while the TCRdb copy is restricted to in-frame clones and leaves out a portion. The sample lists about 24,000 clones; 71% were seen once. The specimen comprised peripheral blood, sampled from a patient treated with radiotherapy plus ipilimumab. The receptors were gathered from a human donor with non-small cell lung cancer whose response to radiotherapy plus ipilimumab could not be evaluated. CDR3s include the opening cysteine and the closing phenylalanine or tryptophan. D genes are given only for firm matches. Size is stated for part of the rows, as once, few or many counts, or as a class when the clone is expanded.

v_gene	d_gene	abundance	j_gene	CDR3aa	CDR3nt
TRBV5-4	TRBD1	.	TRBJ2-3	CASRIGTASTDTQYF	TGTGCCAGCAGAATCGGGACAGCCAGCACAGATACGCAGTATTTT
TRBV6-1	.	.	TRBJ1-1	CASTKSGSSGTEAFF	TGTGCCAGCACAAAAAGTGGCTCGAGCGGCACTGAAGCTTTCTTT
TRBV27	TRBD1	.	TRBJ2-7	CASRLGTVGGNEQYF	TGTGCCAGCAGACTAGGGACAGTTGGTGGGAACGAGCAGTACTTC
TRBV7-2	TRBD2	few	TRBJ2-7	CASSLLAEYEQYF	TGTGCCAGCAGCTTACTAGCGGAATACGAGCAGTACTTC
TRBV4-2	.	few	TRBJ1-2	CASSQAGGGQNYGYTF	TGTGCCAGCAGCCAAGCTGGGGGCGGGCAGAACTATGGCTACACCTTC
TRBV4-1	.	.	TRBJ2-7	CASSQGRDSEQYF	TGCGCCAGCAGCCAAGGGAGGGACTCCGAGCAGTACTTC
TRBV7-2	TRBD1	.	TRBJ2-7	CASSFSGGTYEQYF	TGTGCCAGCAGCTTCTCAGGGGGAACCTACGAGCAGTACTTC
TRBV7-9	.	.	TRBJ1-4	CASSLVPGRTNEKLFF	TGTGCCAGCAGCTTAGTCCCAGGGCGAACTAATGAAAAACTGTTTTTT
TRBV5-8	TRBD1	few	TRBJ2-7	CASSQEAGTGGNEQYF	TGCGCCAGCAGCCAAGAAGCCGGGACAGGGGGAAACGAGCAGTACTTC
TRBV7-2	.	.	TRBJ2-1	CASSLGGPGGTYNEQFF	TGTGCCAGCAGCTTAGGCGGTCCGGGTGGCACCTACAATGAGCAGTTCTTC
TRBV7-9	.	.	TRBJ1-1	CASSLDGEAFF	TGTGCCAGCAGCTTAGACGGGGAGGCTTTCTTT
TRBV5-1	TRBD1	.	TRBJ2-1	CASSTNPSGTGNNEQFF	TGCGCCAGCAGCACCAATCCTTCCGGGACAGGTAACAATGAGCAGTTCTTC
TRBV7-7	TRBD1	few	TRBJ2-7	CASSPGADRGIDEQYF	TGTGCTAGCAGCCCCGGGGCGGACAGGGGAATAGACGAGCAGTACTTC
TRBV7-2	.	.	TRBJ2-7	CASSYGLAWREQYF	TGTGCCAGCAGCTACGGCTTAGCTTGGCGCGAGCAGTACTTC
TRBV7-9	TRBD1	.	TRBJ1-1	CASSLGTGALNEAFF	TGTGCCAGCAGCTTGGGGACAGGGGCTTTGAATGAAGCTTTCTTT
TRBV19	.	.	TRBJ1-1	CASSKEGRHAEAFF	TGTGCCAGTAGCAAGGAGGGCCGACACGCTGAAGCTTTCTTT
TRBV9	TRBD1	.	TRBJ2-2	CASRGDSHTGELFF	TGTGCCAGCAGGGGGGACAGTCACACCGGGGAGCTGTTTTTT
TRBV7-3	.	.	TRBJ1-1	CASSPDSGGYTEAFF	TGTGCCAGCAGCCCCGATTCCGGCGGATACACTGAAGCTTTCTTT
TRBV6-4	.	once	TRBJ2-5	CASSDSRAGDGETQYF	TGTGCCAGCAGTGACTCGAGGGCAGGGGACGGAGAGACCCAGTACTTC
TRBV19	TRBD2	.	TRBJ2-1	CASTSLVAGTYNEQFF	TGTGCCAGCACAAGCCTGGTAGCGGGAACCTACAATGAGCAGTTCTTC
TRBV6-1	.	.	TRBJ1-1	CASSEGAGVAEAFF	TGTGCCAGCAGTGAGGGGGCAGGGGTAGCTGAAGCTTTCTTT
TRBV28	TRBD2	.	TRBJ2-7	CASSPVGRRYEQYF	TGTGCCAGTTCACCCGTCGGGAGGCGGTACGAGCAGTACTTC
TRBV5-4	TRBD1	.	TRBJ1-1	CATRTGGGTEAFF	TGTGCCACCAGGACAGGGGGAGGCACTGAAGCTTTCTTT
TRBV7-8	.	.	TRBJ2-7	CASSLLVGGAGEQYF	TGTGCCAGCAGCTTACTTGTGGGGGGGGCAGGCGAGCAGTACTTC
TRBV23-1	TRBD2	.	TRBJ2-1	CASRAGVRDEQFF	TGCGCCAGCAGGGCGGGAGTGCGCGATGAGCAGTTCTTC
TRBV9	TRBD2	.	TRBJ2-3	CASSVAAGAADTQYF	TGTGCCAGCAGCGTAGCGGCGGGAGCGGCAGATACGCAGTATTTT
TRBV9	.	.	TRBJ2-7	CASSVDLPRTLDEQYF	TGTGCCAGCAGCGTAGATCTCCCCCGGACATTGGACGAGCAGTACTTC
TRBV5-1	TRBD2	.	TRBJ2-1	CASRPVPSGSYNEQFF	TGCGCCAGCAGACCGGTTCCTAGCGGGAGCTACAATGAGCAGTTCTTC
TRBV14	.	once	TRBJ1-2	CASSPSPDTYGYTF	TGTGCCAGCAGCCCATCACCCGACACCTATGGCTACACCTTC
TRBV28	.	once	TRBJ2-6	CASSSEVSGANVLTF	TGTGCCAGCAGTTCCGAGGTCTCTGGGGCCAACGTCCTGACTTTC
TRBV5-6	.	.	TRBJ1-1	CASSFGSHTEAFF	TGTGCCAGCAGCTTTGGTAGCCACACTGAAGCTTTCTTT
TRBV9	.	.	TRBJ1-3	CASSVDQDYGNTIYF	TGTGCCAGCAGCGTAGACCAGGATTACGGAAACACCATATATTTT
TRBV28	TRBD1	few	TRBJ2-7	CASSSGQGYVQYF	TGTGCCAGCAGTTCCGGACAGGGGTATGTGCAGTACTTC